A single sample gave rise to the 29 T cell receptor beta chains below, sequenced in a study of PD-1 blockade in classical Hodgkin lymphoma. The time point was: cycle 4 day 1 (C4D1), after less than 7 weeks of nivolumab. The patients all showed relapse after autologous stem cell transplantation, while their brentuximab vedotin exposure varied. Clones were read by immunoSEQ multiplex PCR, and TCRdb kept only the in-frame ones, dropping some. Found here are about 90,000 clones, 75% to 85% of them singletons; the top ten hold 15% to 20%. Specimen: peripheral blood mononuclear cells (PBMCs), collected before the fourth cycle of nivolumab. These receptors were obtained from a human donor with classical Hodgkin lymphoma.

V and J are TRBV9 and TRBJ1-2; D is undetermined. The germline V gene has CDR1 SGDLS and CDR2 YYNGEE. V was trimmed by 0 bases and J by 4 bases, leaving 10 bases between them. The CDR3 runs 14 residues. CDR3 sequence reads: CASSVGPATYGYTF. DNA of the CDR3: TGTGCCAGCAGCGTAGGTCCAGCAACCTATGGCTACACCTTC.

This clone appeared a few times. The chain links TRBV7-2 to TRBJ1-1; D is uncertain. This CDR3 has 13 amino acids. V lost 5 bases to trimming and J lost 0 bases, with 7 bases between them. In germline, CDR1 is SGHTA, CDR2 FQGNSA. The CDR3, as DNA: TGTGCCAGCAGCCGGACGGTGAACACTGAAGCTTTCTTT. It codes for CASSRTVNTEAFF. Variable domain in full (rest from reference TRBV7-2 and TRBJ1-1): GAGVSQSPSNKVTEKGKDVELRCDPISGHTALYWYRQSLGQGLEFLIYFQGNSAPDKSGLPSDRFSAERTGGSVSTLTIQRTQQEDSAVYLCASSRTVNTEAFFGQGTRLTVV.

The chain carries TRBV7-9 and TRBJ2-1; D gene ambiguous. CDR1 and CDR2 from the germline V gene are SEHNR and FQNEAQ (reference sequence). Trimming pared 4 bases from V and 6 bases from J, leaving 10 bases between. This CDR3 has 13 amino acids. The chain's CDR3 is CASSSTGPNEQFF. In DNA, the CDR3 is TGTGCCAGCAGCTCGACGGGTCCCAATGAGCAGTTCTTC.

The rearrangement joins TRBV6-1 to TRBJ1-4; D gene ambiguous. CDR1 and CDR2 from the germline V gene are MNHNS and SASEGT. The CDR3 is made up of 9 amino acids. V was shortened by 5 bases and J by 11 bases, with 3 bases between the two germline ends. In DNA form, the CDR3 reads TGTGCCAGCAGTCCCAAACTGTTTTTT. This translates into CASSPKLFF.

DNA for the CDR3: TGTGCCAGCAGTTCCCACAGGGGGCCTAAATCCTACGAGCAGTACTTC. Residues: CASSSHRGPKSYEQYF. The chain combines TRBV28 with TRBJ2-7; 9 bases map to TRBD1. The ends lost 4 bases at V and 1 base at J; junction bases unmatched: 8. This CDR3 is built from 16 residues. The germline V gene has CDR1 MDHEN and CDR2 SYDVKM.

The chain has TRBV12-5 and TRBJ2-2; no reliable D call. The CDR3 spans 12 residues. CDR1 and CDR2 (germline): LGHNT, FRNRAP. Trimming left V 5 bases short and J 5 bases short, with 6 bases between. The CDR3 protein is CASGTETGELFF. The CDR3 DNA sequence: TGTGCTAGTGGTACCGAGACCGGGGAGCTGTTTTTT.

The chain carries TRBV10-3 and TRBJ1-5, with D possibly matching TRBD1 (6 bases). CDR1 is ENHRY, CDR2 SYGVKD, per germline. The germline V and J ends were trimmed by 7 bases and 3 bases, with 10 bases remaining between them. The CDR3 extends over 13 amino acids. CDR3 nucleotides: TGTGCCATCACTGGACAGCCCAATCAGCCCCAGCATTTT. Residues: CAITGQPNQPQHF.

V usage is TRBV11-2 and J usage is TRBJ2-7; D remains ambiguous. V shed 5 bases and J shed 6 bases, with 8 bases lying between them. The germline CDR1 and CDR2 sequences are SGHAT and FQNNGV. This CDR3 has 11 residues. DNA for the CDR3: TGTGCCAGCAGCCTGTGGGGCGAGCAGTACTTC. It specifies CASSLWGEQYF. The complete variable domain, with remaining parts taken from reference TRBV11-2 and TRBJ2-7, reads EAGVAQSPRYKIIEKRQSVAFWCNPISGHATLYWYQQILGQGPKLLIQFQNNGVVDDSQLPKDRFSAERLKGVDSTLKIQPAKLEDSAVYLCASSLWGEQYFGPGTRLTVT.

The chain's CDR3 is CASSLESPNYGYTF. CDR3 sequence (DNA): TGCGCCAGCAGCTTGGAGTCTCCTAACTATGGCTACACCTTC. This sequence joins TRBV5-1 and TRBJ1-2; D remains ambiguous. The CDR3 consists of 14 residues. CDR1 is SGHRS and CDR2 is YFSETQ in the germline V gene. V gave up 0 bases and J gave up 0 bases, with 6 bases separating them. Combining the CDR3 with reference TRBV5-1 and TRBJ1-2 gives the whole variable domain KAGVTQTPRYLIKTRGQQVTLSCSPISGHRSVSWYQQTPGQGLQFLFEYFSETQRNKGNFPGRFSGRQFSNSRSEMNVSTLELGDSALYLCASSLESPNYGYTFGSGTRLTVV.

This chain uses TRBV5-8 with TRBJ1-4; possibly TRBD1 for D (5 bases). CDR3 length: 14 residues. Germline V gene data show CDR1 as SGHTS and CDR2 as YDEGEE. The germline V and J ends were trimmed by 7 bases and 6 bases, with 16 bases remaining between them. The DNA for the CDR3 is TGTGCCAGCGGACCAGGGTTGGTGCATGAAAAACTGTTTTTT. Its translation: CASGPGLVHEKLFF.

By share of the sample, this clone is medium-sized. V is TRBV7-9 and J is TRBJ2-7, with 11 bases fitting TRBD2. There are 16 residues in the CDR3. Germline V gene sequence: CDR1 SEHNR, CDR2 FQNEAQ (reference sequence). V gave up 5 bases and J gave up 0 bases; unmatched junction bases: 6. The CDR3 loop reads CASSLTTSGSSYEQYF. DNA of the CDR3: TGTGCCAGCAGCCTTACTACTAGCGGGAGCTCCTACGAGCAGTACTTC.

The chain uses TRBV18 and TRBJ2-6, with a weak D call TRBD2 (6 bases). V was trimmed by 5 bases and J by 0 bases, leaving 11 bases between them. CDR3 length: 16 amino acids. The V gene's germline CDR1 is KGHSH and CDR2 LQKENI. The CDR3 DNA reads TGTGCCAGCTCAGGGGAGGTGAACTCTGGGGCCAACGTCCTGACTTTC. Protein: CASSGEVNSGANVLTF.

V usage is TRBV28 and J usage is TRBJ2-6; 7 bases agree with TRBD1. V lost 3 bases and J lost 0; bases outside the gene matches: 5. The CDR3 sequence is 17 residues long. Germline V CDR1 and CDR2: MDHEN, SYDVKM. The CDR3 loop reads CASSLWDSSSGANVLTF. CDR3 DNA: TGTGCCAGCAGTTTGTGGGACAGCAGCTCTGGGGCCAACGTCCTGACTTTC.

The J gene is TRBJ1-3, the V gene TRBV9; TRBD1 aligns across 12 bases. The CDR3 loop spans 16 amino acids. The germline gives CDR1 SGDLS, CDR2 YYNGEE. Trimming at V came to 4 bases and at J to 4 bases, leaving 6 bases not matched to a gene. In DNA form, the CDR3 reads TGTGCCAGCAGCCCTCGGGGGACAGGGGGCGGAAACACCATATATTTT. It codes for CASSPRGTGGGNTIYF.

The chain links TRBV30 to TRBJ2-1, with 7 bases that match TRBD2. Germline values: CDR1 GTSNPN, CDR2 SVGIG (reference sequence). V lost 0 bases and J lost 3; bases outside the gene matches: 8. The CDR3 sequence is 16 residues long. CDR3 bases: TGTGCCTGGAGTGTACGTCCACTAGCGAACTACAATGAGCAGTTCTTC. Its translation is CAWSVRPLANYNEQFF.

The chain joins TRBV19 to TRBJ1-2, with D unclear. The V end was cut by 2 bases, the J end by 3 bases, with 10 bases between. Germline CDR1 is LNHDA and CDR2 is SQIVND (reference sequence). The CDR3 has 14 residues. The CDR3 DNA reads TGTGCCAGTAGTATAAGCGCGGCCGACTATGGCTACACCTTC. Translating it yields CASSISAADYGYTF.

The chain couples TRBV7-2 to TRBJ2-3; D unresolved. Germline CDR1 reads SGHTA; CDR2 reads FQGNSA. The germline V and J ends were trimmed by 0 bases and 10 bases, with 11 bases remaining between them. The CDR3 consists of 13 residues. The CDR3, as DNA: TGTGCCAGCAGCTTAGCAAACCCCGAGGCGCAGTATTTT. Encoded protein: CASSLANPEAQYF.

The chain is built from TRBV10-3 and TRBJ1-4; tentative D call: TRBD1 (5 bases). CDR1 and CDR2 from the germline V gene are ENHRY and SYGVKD. V was clipped by 6 bases and J by 6 bases, with 14 bases between them. CDR3 length: 14 amino acids. This CDR3 is CAISQYPGDEKLFF. CDR3 in DNA: TGTGCCATCAGCCAATATCCGGGGGATGAAAAACTGTTTTTT.

This chain joins TRBV5-1 and TRBJ2-7, with TRBD1 matching 8 bases. V dropped 0 bases and J dropped 5; count of bases not matched to a gene: 13. The length of the CDR3 is 17 residues. Germline CDR1 reads SGHRS; CDR2 reads YFSETQ. In nucleotides, the CDR3 is TGCGCCAGCAGCTTGGCCAGGGGGCCCTACGAATTGGACGAGCAGTACTTC. Its protein is CASSLARGPYELDEQYF.

The chain uses TRBV10-2 and TRBJ2-2; TRBD1 is a possible D gene (6 bases). CDR3 length: 15 residues. V lost 5 bases to trimming and J lost 2 bases, with 12 bases between them. The V gene's germline CDR1 is WSHSY and CDR2 SAAADI. CDR3 region: CASSIRGANTGELFF. The CDR3 region has the DNA TGCGCCAGCAGTATCAGGGGCGCTAACACCGGGGAGCTGTTTTTT.

The chain has TRBV19 and TRBJ2-1; 10 bases are a match to TRBD1. CDR3 length: 14 amino acids. V shed 3 bases, J shed 9 bases, and the junction held 5 bases outside the gene matches. CDR1 and CDR2 from the germline V gene are LNHDA and SQIVND (reference sequence). The CDR3 region has the DNA TGTGCCAGTAGTATTGGGGGACAGGGGAGTGAGCAGTTCTTC. This translates into CASSIGGQGSEQFF.

This chain joins TRBV5-1 and TRBJ2-3; 13 bases align to TRBD2. The CDR3 is made up of 17 amino acids. With 3 bases clipped from V and 0 bases from J, the junction kept 4 bases outside the gene matches. The V gene's germline CDR1 is SGHRS and CDR2 YFSETQ. DNA for the CDR3: TGCGCCAGCAGCTGGGGGGGACTAGCGGGAAGCACAGATACGCAGTATTTT. Its protein is CASSWGGLAGSTDTQYF. Variable domain in full (rest from reference TRBV5-1 and TRBJ2-3): KAGVTQTPRYLIKTRGQQVTLSCSPISGHRSVSWYQQTPGQGLQFLFEYFSETQRNKGNFPGRFSGRQFSNSRSEMNVSTLELGDSALYLCASSWGGLAGSTDTQYFGPGTRLTVL.

This sequence joins TRBV30 and TRBJ2-2; weak D call: TRBD2 (5 bases). CDR1 and CDR2 from the germline V gene are GTSNPN and SVGIG (reference sequence). V shed 0 bases and J shed 6 bases, with 14 bases lying between them. This CDR3 is built from 15 residues. The CDR3 reads CAWSVSRMRAGELFF. CDR3 sequence (DNA): TGTGCCTGGAGTGTTAGCAGGATGAGGGCCGGGGAGCTGTTTTTT.

The rearrangement joins TRBV2 to TRBJ1-1; tentative D call: TRBD1 (5 bases). CDR3 length equals 16 residues. Looked up from germline, CDR1 is SNHLY and CDR2 is FYNNEI. Between the trimmed V and J ends, which lost 3 bases and 4 bases, there was a span of 18 bases. The CDR3 reads CASSDSRVLVSTEAFF. DNA for the CDR3: TGTGCCAGCAGTGACAGCAGGGTCCTCGTGAGCACTGAAGCTTTCTTT.

This chain uses TRBV5-4 with TRBJ1-4, with a tentative D call TRBD1 (5 bases). V lost 3 bases, J lost 8 bases, and 11 bases lay in between. The CDR3 has 13 residues. Germline V CDR1 and CDR2: SGHNT, YYREEE (reference sequence). The CDR3 nucleotides read TGTGCCAGCAGCTCCGAACCAGGGGAAAAACTGTTTTTT. Amino acid sequence: CASSSEPGEKLFF. The whole variable domain, filled in from reference TRBV5-4 and TRBJ1-4, reads ETGVTQSPTHLIKTRGQQVTLRCSSQSGHNTVSWYQQALGQGPQFIFQYYREEENGRGNFPPRFSGLQFPNYSSELNVNALELDDSALYLCASSSEPGEKLFFGSGTQLSVL.

This clone was seen a handful of times. This rearrangement joins TRBV4-1 to TRBJ1-2, with 8 bases matching TRBD1. The CDR3 sequence is 16 residues long. The germline V gene has CDR1 MGHRA and CDR2 YSYEKL. The J segment lost 7 bases and the V segment lost 1 base, leaving 11 bases of the junction unmatched. The CDR3 coding sequence is TGCGCCAGCAGCCAAGTGGGCAGGACAGGGAACCGTGGCTACACCTTC. It yields the protein CASSQVGRTGNRGYTF.

The CDR3 DNA reads TGTGCCAGCTCACGGATCGGGGGGTCCTCCTACGAGCAGTACTTC. Amino acid sequence: CASSRIGGSSYEQYF. This chain joins TRBV18 and TRBJ2-7; 7 bases are a match to TRBD2. Germline V gene data show CDR1 as KGHSH and CDR2 as LQKENI. The CDR3 is made up of 15 amino acids. Trimming took 4 bases from V and 0 from J; bases not matched to a gene: 6.

V gene TRBV5-1 combines with J gene TRBJ2-5; D not certain. The germline gives CDR1 SGHRS, CDR2 YFSETQ. This CDR3 has 14 residues. V lost 0 bases to trimming and J lost 7 bases, with 13 bases between them. CDR3: CASSLGPTIGTQYF. CDR3 bases: TGCGCCAGCAGCTTGGGGCCCACCATTGGGACCCAGTACTTC.

The chain employs TRBV5-1 and TRBJ2-7; D might be TRBD1 (5 bases). Deletions cut 6 bases from V and 0 bases from J, with 13 bases between. Germline CDR1 reads SGHRS; CDR2 reads YFSETQ. The CDR3 extends over 14 amino acids. The DNA for the CDR3 is TGCGCCAGCATGGTCCTGACAGACTCCTACGAGCAGTACTTC. Protein product: CASMVLTDSYEQYF.